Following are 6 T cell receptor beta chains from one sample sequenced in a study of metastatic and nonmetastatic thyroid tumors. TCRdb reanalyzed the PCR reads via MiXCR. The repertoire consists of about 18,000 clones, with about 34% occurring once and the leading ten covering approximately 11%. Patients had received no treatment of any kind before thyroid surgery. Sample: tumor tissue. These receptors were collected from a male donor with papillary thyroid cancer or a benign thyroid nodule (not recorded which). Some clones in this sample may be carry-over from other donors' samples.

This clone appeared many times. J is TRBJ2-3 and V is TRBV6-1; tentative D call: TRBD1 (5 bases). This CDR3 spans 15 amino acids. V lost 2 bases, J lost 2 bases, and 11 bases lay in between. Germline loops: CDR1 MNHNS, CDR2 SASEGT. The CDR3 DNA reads TGTGCCAGCAGTGAAAGTAGGGGAACCACAGATACGCAGTATTTT. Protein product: CASSESRGTTDTQYF.

The CDR3 region has the DNA TGTGCCAGCAGTGAAGGGCAGTCTGGGGCCAACGTCCTGACTTTC. As protein: CASSEGQSGANVLTF. The rearrangement links TRBV6-1 to TRBJ2-6; D is unresolved. Trimming took off 1 base at V and 1 base at J, with 5 bases between the two ends. Germline loops: CDR1 MNHNS, CDR2 SASEGT. The CDR3 totals 15 residues.

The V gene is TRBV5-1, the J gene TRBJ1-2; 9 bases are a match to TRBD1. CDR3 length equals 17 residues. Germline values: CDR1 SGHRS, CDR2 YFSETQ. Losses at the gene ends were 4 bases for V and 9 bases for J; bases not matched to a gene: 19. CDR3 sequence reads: CASSLGSWDRAIVSYTF. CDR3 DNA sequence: TGCGCCAGCAGCCTGGGGTCGTGGGACAGGGCTATTGTAAGCTACACCTTC.

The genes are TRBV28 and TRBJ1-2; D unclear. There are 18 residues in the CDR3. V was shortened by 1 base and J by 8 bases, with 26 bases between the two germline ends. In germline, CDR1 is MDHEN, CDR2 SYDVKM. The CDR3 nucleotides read TGTGCCAGCAGTTTATCTTATCCCTCTCCAGCAGGCCGAGAGGGCTACACCTTC. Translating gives CASSLSYPSPAGREGYTF.

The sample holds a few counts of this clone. The CDR3 bases are TGTGCCAGCATTACAACGCGGGGGGTCCATGGCTACACCTTC. Translation: CASITTRGVHGYTF. The V and J genes are TRBV28 and TRBJ1-2, with D perhaps TRBD1 (5 bases). Between the trimmed V and J ends, which lost 7 bases and 6 bases, there was a span of 18 bases. The CDR3 is 14 residues long. The germline gives CDR1 MDHEN, CDR2 SYDVKM.

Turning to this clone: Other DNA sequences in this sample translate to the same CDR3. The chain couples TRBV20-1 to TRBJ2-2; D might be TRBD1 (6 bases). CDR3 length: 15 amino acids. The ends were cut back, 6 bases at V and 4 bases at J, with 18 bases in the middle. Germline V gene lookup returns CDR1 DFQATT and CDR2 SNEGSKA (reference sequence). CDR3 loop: CSAPQQGATTGELFF. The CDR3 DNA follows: TGCAGTGCCCCTCAACAGGGTGCTACCACCGGGGAGCTGTTTTTT.